The 4 T cell receptor beta chains below all came from one sample that was sequenced in a study of CD8 T cells in ankylosing spondylitis. Overall study findings and caveats: In ankylosing spondylitis blood, a motif of roughly 8 highly homologous TCR beta variants appeared characteristic.

MiXCR was run by TCRdb on the 5' RACE reads, yielding one entry per CDR3 protein. This sample has 450,000 to 550,000 distinct CDR3 sequences, with 5.3% found just once. Their recognized antigens are unknown. The sequenced sample consisted of blood, either unsorted or a sorted T cell fraction (not recorded which). The receptors originated from a male donor with ankylosing spondylitis.

This clonotype has at least ten counts. CDR3 loop: CSVGAGWGMNTEAFF. CDR3 nucleotides: TGCAGCGTTGGGGCGGGTTGGGGAATGAACACTGAAGCTTTCTTT. This chain uses TRBV29-1 with TRBJ1-1; D gene uncertain. V was pared by 4 bases and J by 0 bases, with 15 bases between. Germline V gene sequence: CDR1 SQVTM, CDR2 ANQGSEA. The CDR3 has 15 residues. Supplemented by reference TRBV29-1 and TRBJ1-1, the full variable domain reads SAVISQKPSRDICQRGTSLTIQCQVDSQVTMMFWYRQQPGQSLTLIATANQGSEATYESGFVIDKFPISRPNLTFSTLTVSNMSPEDSSIYLCSVGAGWGMNTEAFFGQGTRLTVV.

The sample holds a few counts of this clonotype. The rearrangement links TRBV15 to TRBJ2-1, with D possibly TRBD1 on 6 matching bases. This CDR3 region has 14 residues. V lost 0 bases and J 7 bases, leaving 10 bases between the germline ends. Per germline, CDR1 LNHNV and CDR2 YYDKDF (reference sequence). The CDR3 sequence is CATSRDRGRNEQFF. In DNA, the CDR3 is TGTGCCACCAGCAGAGACAGGGGTAGGAATGAGCAGTTCTTC.

This chain joins TRBV7-2 and TRBJ2-3; no reliable D call. The germline CDR1 and CDR2 sequences are SGHTA and FQGNSA. V lost 5 bases and J 1 base, leaving 13 bases between the germline ends. The CDR3 runs to 15 residues. In DNA form, the CDR3 reads TGTGCCAGCAGCGTCTCTCCCTGGGGCACAGATACGCAGTATTTT. Its protein is CASSVSPWGTDTQYF.

This clonotype was picked up many times. This rearrangement joins TRBV5-1 to TRBJ2-2, with D unclear. The germline CDR1 and CDR2 sequences are SGHRS and YFSETQ. The CDR3 loop spans 16 amino acids. V lost 4 bases and J 0 bases, leaving 13 bases between the germline ends. CDR3 loop: CASSLALLANTGELFF. CDR3 DNA sequence: TGCGCCAGCAGCCTGGCCCTTCTAGCGAACACCGGGGAGCTGTTTTTT.